Each of the 8 T cell receptor beta chains below was sequenced from the same sample in a study of blood T cell repertoires in COVID-19. Produced via immunoSEQ multiplex PCR; TCRdb's table is partial and in-frame only. This sample has roughly 200,000 clones, with roughly nine tenths found just once. The sample taken for sequencing was PBMCs or T cells enriched from blood (not recorded which). The receptor set was obtained from a woman aged 40 to 55 with acute COVID-19.

The V call is TRBV2, the J call TRBJ2-1; the D is unclear. Germline V gene lookup returns CDR1 SNHLY and CDR2 FYNNEI. The CDR3 length is 13 residues. Trimming shortened V by 4 bases and J by 2 bases, and 6 bases separated the two germline ends. CDR3 DNA: TGTGCCAGCAGTGGATCGGCCTACAATGAGCAGTTCTTC. Protein product: CASSGSAYNEQFF. Looking up the rest from reference TRBV2 and TRBJ2-1 gives the full variable domain: EPEVTQTPSHQVTQMGQEVILRCVPISNHLYFYWYRQILGQKVEFLVSFYNNEISEKSEIFDDQFSVERPDGSNFTLKIRSTKLEDSAMYFCASSGSAYNEQFFGPGTRLTVL.

The chain joins TRBV11-2 to TRBJ2-7; D is undetermined. V lost 0 bases to trimming and J lost 4 bases, with 7 bases between them. This CDR3 comprises 13 residues. The V gene's germline CDR1 is SGHAT and CDR2 FQNNGV. The CDR3 DNA is TGTGCCAGCAGCTTAGAACAGATTTACGAGCAGTACTTC. Protein sequence: CASSLEQIYEQYF. Combining the CDR3 with reference TRBV11-2 and TRBJ2-7 gives the whole variable domain EAGVAQSPRYKIIEKRQSVAFWCNPISGHATLYWYQQILGQGPKLLIQFQNNGVVDDSQLPKDRFSAERLKGVDSTLKIQPAKLEDSAVYLCASSLEQIYEQYFGPGTRLTVT.

J is TRBJ2-1 and V is TRBV19, with 9 bases identical to TRBD2. CDR3 size: 14 residues. The V segment lost 6 bases and the J segment 6 bases; nucleotides outside the gene matches: 6. Germline values: CDR1 LNHDA, CDR2 SQIVND (reference sequence). The CDR3 reads CASSLAGNSNEQFF. The CDR3 DNA is TGTGCCAGTAGCCTAGCGGGGAACTCCAATGAGCAGTTCTTC.

In this sample, this clone turned up a few times. The CDR3 sequence is CASRRGPGETQYF. The CDR3 DNA follows: TGCGCCAGCAGGAGGGGGCCTGGGGAGACCCAGTACTTC. The rearrangement links TRBV10-2 to TRBJ2-5; 7 bases map to TRBD1. The CDR3 length is 13 residues. CDR1 and CDR2 from the germline V gene are WSHSY and SAAADI. The V segment lost 6 bases and the J segment 5 bases; nucleotides outside the gene matches: 6.

J is TRBJ1-6 and V is TRBV27, with 9 bases aligning to TRBD1. Germline trimming cut 5 bases from V and 7 bases from J; bases unmatched to any gene: 6. Germline CDR1 reads MNHEY; CDR2 reads SMNVEV (reference sequence). The CDR3 has 15 amino acids. CDR3 region: CASSPETGGNSPLHF. The DNA for the CDR3 is TGTGCCAGCAGTCCTGAGACAGGGGGAAATTCACCCCTCCACTTT.

This clone was seen just once. V and J are TRBV27 and TRBJ1-1, with 7 bases aligning to TRBD1. The CDR3 covers 14 residues. Germline V gene lookup returns CDR1 MNHEY and CDR2 SMNVEV (reference sequence). J was trimmed by 3 bases and V by 6 bases; bases with no gene match: 7. Here the CDR3 DNA reads TGTGCCAGCAGACAGGGGCGGCTACACACTGAAGCTTTCTTT. It encodes CASRQGRLHTEAFF.

This clone was seen a handful of times. This CDR3 is CSASSTTGSYTDTQYF. As DNA, the CDR3 is TGCAGTGCTAGTTCCACGACAGGGTCCTACACAGATACGCAGTATTTT. The J gene is TRBJ2-3, the V gene TRBV20-1, with 7 bases fitting TRBD1. This CDR3 comprises 16 residues. V trimming: 3 bases; J trimming: 2 bases; junction bases outside the gene matches: 11. Germline lookup yields CDR1 DFQATT and CDR2 SNEGSKA (reference sequence).

The rearrangement joins TRBV27 to TRBJ1-2, with 11 bases that match TRBD1. Germline V CDR1 and CDR2: MNHEY, SMNVEV (reference sequence). The CDR3 loop spans 23 amino acids. The V and J ends lost 6 bases and 0 bases, in that order; junction bases with no gene match: 27. The CDR3 loop reads CASRKGPGTGGRGPVEANYGYTF. The CDR3 region has the DNA TGTGCCAGCAGAAAAGGACCCGGGACAGGGGGGCGGGGTCCAGTAGAAGCTAACTATGGCTACACCTTC.